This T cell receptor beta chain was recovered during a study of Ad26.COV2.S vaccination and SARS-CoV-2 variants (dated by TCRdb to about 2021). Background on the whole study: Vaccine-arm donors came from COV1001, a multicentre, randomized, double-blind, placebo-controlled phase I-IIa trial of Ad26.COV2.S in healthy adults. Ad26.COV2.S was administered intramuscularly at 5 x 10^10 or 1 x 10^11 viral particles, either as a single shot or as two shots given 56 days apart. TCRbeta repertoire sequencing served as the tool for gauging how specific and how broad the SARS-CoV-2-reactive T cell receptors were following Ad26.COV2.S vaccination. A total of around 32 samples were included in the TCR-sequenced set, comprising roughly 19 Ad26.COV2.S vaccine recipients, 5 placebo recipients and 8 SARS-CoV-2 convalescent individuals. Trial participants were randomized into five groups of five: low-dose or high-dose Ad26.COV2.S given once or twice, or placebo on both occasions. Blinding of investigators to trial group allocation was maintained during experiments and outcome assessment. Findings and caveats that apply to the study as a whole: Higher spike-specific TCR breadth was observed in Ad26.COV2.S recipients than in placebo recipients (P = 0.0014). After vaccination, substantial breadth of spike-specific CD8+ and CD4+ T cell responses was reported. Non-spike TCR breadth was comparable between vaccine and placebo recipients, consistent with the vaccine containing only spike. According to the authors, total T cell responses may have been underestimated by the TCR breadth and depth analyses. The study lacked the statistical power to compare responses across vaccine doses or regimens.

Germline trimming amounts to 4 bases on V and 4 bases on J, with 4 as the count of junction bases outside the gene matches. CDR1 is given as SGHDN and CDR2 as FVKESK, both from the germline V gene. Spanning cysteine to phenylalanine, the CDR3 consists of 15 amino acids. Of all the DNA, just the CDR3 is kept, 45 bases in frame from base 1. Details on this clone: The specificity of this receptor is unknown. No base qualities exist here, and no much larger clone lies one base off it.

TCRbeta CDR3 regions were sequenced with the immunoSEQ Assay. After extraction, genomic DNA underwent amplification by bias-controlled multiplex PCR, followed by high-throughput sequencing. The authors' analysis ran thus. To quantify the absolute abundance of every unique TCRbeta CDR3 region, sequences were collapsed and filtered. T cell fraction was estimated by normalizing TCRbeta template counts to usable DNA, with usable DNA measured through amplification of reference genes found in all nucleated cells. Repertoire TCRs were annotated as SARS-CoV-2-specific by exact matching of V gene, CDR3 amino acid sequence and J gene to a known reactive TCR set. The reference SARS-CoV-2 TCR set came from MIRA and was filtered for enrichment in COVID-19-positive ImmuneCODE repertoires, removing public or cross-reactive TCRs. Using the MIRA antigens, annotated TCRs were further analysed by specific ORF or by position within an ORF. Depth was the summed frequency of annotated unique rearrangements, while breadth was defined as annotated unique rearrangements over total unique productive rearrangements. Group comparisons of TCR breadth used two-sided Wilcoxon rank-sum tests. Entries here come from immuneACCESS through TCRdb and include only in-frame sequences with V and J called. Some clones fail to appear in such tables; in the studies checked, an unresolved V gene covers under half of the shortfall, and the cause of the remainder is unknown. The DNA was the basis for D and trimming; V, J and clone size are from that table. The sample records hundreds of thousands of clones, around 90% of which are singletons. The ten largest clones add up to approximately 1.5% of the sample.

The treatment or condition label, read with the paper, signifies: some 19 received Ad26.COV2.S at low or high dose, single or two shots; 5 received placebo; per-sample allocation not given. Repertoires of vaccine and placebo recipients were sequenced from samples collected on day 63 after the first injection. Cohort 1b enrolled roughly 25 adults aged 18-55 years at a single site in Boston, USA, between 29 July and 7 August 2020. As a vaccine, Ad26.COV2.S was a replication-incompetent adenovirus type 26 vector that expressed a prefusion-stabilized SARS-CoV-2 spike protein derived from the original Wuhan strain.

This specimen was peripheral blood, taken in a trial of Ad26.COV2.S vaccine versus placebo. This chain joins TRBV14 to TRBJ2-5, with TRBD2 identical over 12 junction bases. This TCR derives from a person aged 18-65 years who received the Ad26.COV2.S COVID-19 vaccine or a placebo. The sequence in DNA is TGTGCCAGCAGCCCGGGACTAGCGGGTATAGAGACCCAGTACTTC. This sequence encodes CASSPGLAGIETQYF.